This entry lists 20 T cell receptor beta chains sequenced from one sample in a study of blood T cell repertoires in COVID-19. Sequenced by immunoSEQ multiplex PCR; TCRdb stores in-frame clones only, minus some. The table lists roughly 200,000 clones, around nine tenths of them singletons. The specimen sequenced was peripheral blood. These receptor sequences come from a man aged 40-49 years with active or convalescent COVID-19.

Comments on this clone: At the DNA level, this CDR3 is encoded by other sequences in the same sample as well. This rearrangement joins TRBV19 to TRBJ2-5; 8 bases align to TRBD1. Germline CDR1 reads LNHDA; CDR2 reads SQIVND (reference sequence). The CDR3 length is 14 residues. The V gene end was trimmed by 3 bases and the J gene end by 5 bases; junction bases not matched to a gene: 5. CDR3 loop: CASSIGQGAETQYF. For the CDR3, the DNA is TGTGCCAGTAGTATTGGCCAGGGGGCCGAGACCCAGTACTTC. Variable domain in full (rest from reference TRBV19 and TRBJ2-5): DGGITQSPKYLFRKEGQNVTLSCEQNLNHDAMYWYRQDPGQGLRLIYYSQIVNDFQKGDIAEGYSVSREKKESFPLTVTSAQKNPTAFYLCASSIGQGAETQYFGPGTRLLVL.

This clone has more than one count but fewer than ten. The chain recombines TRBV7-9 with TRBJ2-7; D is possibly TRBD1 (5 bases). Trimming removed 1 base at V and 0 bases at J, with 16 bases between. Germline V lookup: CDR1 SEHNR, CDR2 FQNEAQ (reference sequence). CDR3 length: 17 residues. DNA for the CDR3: TGTGCCAGCAGCTTAGGGGGTTGGGGCCCTAGCTCCTACGAGCAGTACTTC. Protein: CASSLGGWGPSSYEQYF.

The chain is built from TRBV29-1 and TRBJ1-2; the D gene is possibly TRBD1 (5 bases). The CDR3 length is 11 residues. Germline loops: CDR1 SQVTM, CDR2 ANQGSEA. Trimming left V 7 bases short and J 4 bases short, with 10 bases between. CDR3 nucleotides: TGCAGCGATGGGGACTTCTATGGCTACACCTTC. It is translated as CSDGDFYGYTF.

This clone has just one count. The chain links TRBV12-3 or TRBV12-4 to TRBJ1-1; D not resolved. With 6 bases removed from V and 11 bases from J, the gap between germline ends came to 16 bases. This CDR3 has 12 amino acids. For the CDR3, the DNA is TGTGCCAGCAGCCCTCAATTCACGGGGGCTTTCTTT. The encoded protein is CASSPQFTGAFF.

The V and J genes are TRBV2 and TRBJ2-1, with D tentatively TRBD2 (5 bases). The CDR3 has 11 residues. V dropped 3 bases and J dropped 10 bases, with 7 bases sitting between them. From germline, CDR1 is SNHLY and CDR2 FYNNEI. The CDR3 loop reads CASSDGGEQFF. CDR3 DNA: TGTGCCAGCAGTGATGGCGGGGAGCAGTTCTTC.

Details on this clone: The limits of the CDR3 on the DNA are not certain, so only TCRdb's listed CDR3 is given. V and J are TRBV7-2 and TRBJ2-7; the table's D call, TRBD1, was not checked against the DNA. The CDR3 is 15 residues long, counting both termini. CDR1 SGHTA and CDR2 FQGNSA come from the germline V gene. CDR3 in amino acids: CASSLEWGQGAPRDF.

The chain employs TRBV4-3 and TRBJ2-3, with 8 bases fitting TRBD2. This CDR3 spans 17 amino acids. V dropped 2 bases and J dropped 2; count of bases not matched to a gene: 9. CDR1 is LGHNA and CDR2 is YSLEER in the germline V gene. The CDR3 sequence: CASSQKSSGGYTDTQYF. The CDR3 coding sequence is TGCGCCAGCAGCCAAAAGTCCAGCGGGGGTTACACAGATACGCAGTATTTT.

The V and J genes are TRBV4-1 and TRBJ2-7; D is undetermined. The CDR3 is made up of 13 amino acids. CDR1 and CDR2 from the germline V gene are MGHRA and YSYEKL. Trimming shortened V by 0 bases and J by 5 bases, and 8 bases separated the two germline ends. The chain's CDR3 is CASSQEPENEQYF. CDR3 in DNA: TGCGCCAGCAGCCAAGAACCCGAGAACGAGCAGTACTTC.

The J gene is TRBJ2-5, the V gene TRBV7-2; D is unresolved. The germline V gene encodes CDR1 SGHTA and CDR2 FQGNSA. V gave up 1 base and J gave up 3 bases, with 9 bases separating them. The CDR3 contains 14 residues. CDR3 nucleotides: TGTGCCAGCAGCTTAGGGGCCTCTGAAGAGACCCAGTACTTC. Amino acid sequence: CASSLGASEETQYF.

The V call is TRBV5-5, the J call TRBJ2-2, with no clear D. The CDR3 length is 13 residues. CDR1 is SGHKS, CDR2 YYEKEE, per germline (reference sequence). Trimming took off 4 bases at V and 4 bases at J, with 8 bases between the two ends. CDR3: CASSPSPTGELFF. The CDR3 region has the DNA TGTGCCAGCAGCCCCTCCCCCACCGGGGAGCTGTTTTTT.

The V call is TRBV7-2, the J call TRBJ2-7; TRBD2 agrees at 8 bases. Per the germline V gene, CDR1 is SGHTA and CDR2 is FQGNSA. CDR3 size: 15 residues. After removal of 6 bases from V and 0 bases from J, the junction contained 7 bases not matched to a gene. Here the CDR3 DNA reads TGTGCCAGCAGTCCTACTAGCGGTACCTCCTACGAGCAGTACTTC. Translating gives CASSPTSGTSYEQYF.

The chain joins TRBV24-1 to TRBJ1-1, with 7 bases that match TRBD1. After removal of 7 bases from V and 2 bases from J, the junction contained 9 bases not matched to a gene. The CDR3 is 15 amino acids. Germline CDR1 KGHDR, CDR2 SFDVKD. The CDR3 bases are TGTGCCACCAGACCAACCGGGACAGATAACACTGAAGCTTTCTTT. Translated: CATRPTGTDNTEAFF.

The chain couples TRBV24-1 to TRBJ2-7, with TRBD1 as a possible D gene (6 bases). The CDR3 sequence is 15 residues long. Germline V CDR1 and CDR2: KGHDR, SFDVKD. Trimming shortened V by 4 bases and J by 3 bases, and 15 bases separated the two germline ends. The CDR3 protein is CATSDSGTTIYEQYF. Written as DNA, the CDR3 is TGTGCCACCAGTGACTCCGGGACAACTATCTACGAGCAGTACTTC.

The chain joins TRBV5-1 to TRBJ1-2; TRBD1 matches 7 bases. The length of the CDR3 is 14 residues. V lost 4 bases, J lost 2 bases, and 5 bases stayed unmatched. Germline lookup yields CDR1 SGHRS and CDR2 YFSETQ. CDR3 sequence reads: CASSREGQNYGYTF. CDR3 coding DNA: TGCGCCAGCAGCCGGGAGGGACAGAACTATGGCTACACCTTC. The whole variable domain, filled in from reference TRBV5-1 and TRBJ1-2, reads KAGVTQTPRYLIKTRGQQVTLSCSPISGHRSVSWYQQTPGQGLQFLFEYFSETQRNKGNFPGRFSGRQFSNSRSEMNVSTLELGDSALYLCASSREGQNYGYTFGSGTRLTVV.

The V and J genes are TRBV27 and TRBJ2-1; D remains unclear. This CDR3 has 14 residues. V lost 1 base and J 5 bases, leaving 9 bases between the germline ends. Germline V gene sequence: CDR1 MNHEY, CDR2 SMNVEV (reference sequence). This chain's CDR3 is CASSLYSLNNEQFF. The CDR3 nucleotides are TGTGCCAGCAGTTTATACTCCCTAAACAATGAGCAGTTCTTC.

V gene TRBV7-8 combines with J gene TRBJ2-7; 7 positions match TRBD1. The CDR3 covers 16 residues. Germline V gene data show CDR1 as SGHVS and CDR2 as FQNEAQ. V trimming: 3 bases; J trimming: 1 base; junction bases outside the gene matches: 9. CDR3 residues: CASSFLRGGQSYEQYF. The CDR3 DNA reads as TGTGCCAGCAGCTTCCTAAGAGGGGGCCAGTCCTACGAGCAGTACTTC.

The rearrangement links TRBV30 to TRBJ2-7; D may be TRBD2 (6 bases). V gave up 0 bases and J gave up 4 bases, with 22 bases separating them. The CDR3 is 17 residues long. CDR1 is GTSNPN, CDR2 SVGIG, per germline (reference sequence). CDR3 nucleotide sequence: TGTGCCTGGAGTGTTGAATCGCCGCGGATGGGGGGATACGAGCAGTACTTC. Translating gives CAWSVESPRMGGYEQYF.

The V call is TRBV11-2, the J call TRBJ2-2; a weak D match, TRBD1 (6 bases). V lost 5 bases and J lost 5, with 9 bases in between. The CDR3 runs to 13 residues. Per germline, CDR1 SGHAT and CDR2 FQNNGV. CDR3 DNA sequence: TGTGCCAGCAGCCCCCAGGGGACCGGGGAGCTGTTTTTT. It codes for CASSPQGTGELFF.

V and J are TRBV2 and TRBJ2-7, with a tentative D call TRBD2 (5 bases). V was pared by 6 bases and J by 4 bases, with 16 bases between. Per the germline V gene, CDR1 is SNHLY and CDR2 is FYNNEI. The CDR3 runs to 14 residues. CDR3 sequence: CASSMRLANYEQYF. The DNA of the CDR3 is TGTGCCAGCAGCATGAGGCTAGCAAATTACGAGCAGTACTTC. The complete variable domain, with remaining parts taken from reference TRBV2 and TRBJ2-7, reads EPEVTQTPSHQVTQMGQEVILRCVPISNHLYFYWYRQILGQKVEFLVSFYNNEISEKSEIFDDQFSVERPDGSNFTLKIRSTKLEDSAMYFCASSMRLANYEQYFGPGTRLTVT.

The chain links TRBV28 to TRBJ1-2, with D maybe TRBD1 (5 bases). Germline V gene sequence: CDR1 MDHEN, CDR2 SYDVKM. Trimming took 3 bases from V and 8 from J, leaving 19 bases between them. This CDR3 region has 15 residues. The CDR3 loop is CASSFFLGGLGGYTF. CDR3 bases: TGTGCCAGCAGTTTCTTCTTGGGGGGATTAGGCGGCTACACCTTC.